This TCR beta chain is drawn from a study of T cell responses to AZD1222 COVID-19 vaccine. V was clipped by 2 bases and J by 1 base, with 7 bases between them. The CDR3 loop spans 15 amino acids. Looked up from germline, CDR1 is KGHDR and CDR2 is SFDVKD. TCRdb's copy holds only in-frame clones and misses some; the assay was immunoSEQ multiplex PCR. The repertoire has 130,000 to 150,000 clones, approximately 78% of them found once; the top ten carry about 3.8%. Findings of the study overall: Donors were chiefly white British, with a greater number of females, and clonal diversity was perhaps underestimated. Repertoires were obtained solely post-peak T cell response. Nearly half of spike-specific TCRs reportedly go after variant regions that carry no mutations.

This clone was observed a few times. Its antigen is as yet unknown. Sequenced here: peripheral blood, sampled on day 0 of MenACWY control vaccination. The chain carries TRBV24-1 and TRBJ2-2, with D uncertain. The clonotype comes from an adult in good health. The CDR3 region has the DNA TGTGCCACCAGTGATTCTGGGGTGAACACCGGGGAGCTGTTTTTT. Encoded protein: CATSDSGVNTGELFF.